This T cell receptor beta chain stems from a study of blood T cell repertoires in COVID-19. This CDR3 has 14 amino acids. V trimming: 4 bases; J trimming: 10 bases; junction bases outside the gene matches: 12. Germline lookup yields CDR1 GTSNPN and CDR2 SVGIG (reference sequence). TCRdb's copy holds only in-frame clones and misses some; the assay was immunoSEQ multiplex PCR. The sample holds some 90,000 clones, around 88% seen once. The receptor was derived from a man older than 75 with active or convalescent COVID-19. The chain is built from TRBV30 and TRBJ2-1; TRBD2 aligns across 8 bases. Sequencing input: peripheral blood. The CDR3: CAWITAGGIREQFF. DNA of the CDR3: TGTGCCTGGATAACTGCGGGAGGAATAAGGGAGCAGTTCTTC. Using reference TRBV30 and TRBJ2-1 for the parts outside the CDR3, the full variable domain is SQTIHQWPATLVQPVGSPLSLECTVEGTSNPNLYWYRQAAGRGLQLLFYSVGIGQISSEVPQNLSASRPQDRQFILSSKKLLLSDSGFYLCAWITAGGIREQFFGPGTRLTVL.